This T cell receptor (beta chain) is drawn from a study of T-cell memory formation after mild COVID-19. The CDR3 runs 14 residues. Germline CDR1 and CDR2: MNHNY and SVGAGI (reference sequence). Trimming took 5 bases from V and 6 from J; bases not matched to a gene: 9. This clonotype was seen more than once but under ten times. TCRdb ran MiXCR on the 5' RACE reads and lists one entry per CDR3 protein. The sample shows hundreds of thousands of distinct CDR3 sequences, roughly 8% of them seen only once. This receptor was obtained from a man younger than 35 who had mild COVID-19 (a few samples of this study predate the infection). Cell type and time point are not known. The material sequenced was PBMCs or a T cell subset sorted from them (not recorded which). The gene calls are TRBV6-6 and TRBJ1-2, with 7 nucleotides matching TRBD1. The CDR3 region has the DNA TGTGCCAGCAGTCCCAGGGGGGAGGGAGATGGCTACACCTTC. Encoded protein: CASSPRGEGDGYTF.